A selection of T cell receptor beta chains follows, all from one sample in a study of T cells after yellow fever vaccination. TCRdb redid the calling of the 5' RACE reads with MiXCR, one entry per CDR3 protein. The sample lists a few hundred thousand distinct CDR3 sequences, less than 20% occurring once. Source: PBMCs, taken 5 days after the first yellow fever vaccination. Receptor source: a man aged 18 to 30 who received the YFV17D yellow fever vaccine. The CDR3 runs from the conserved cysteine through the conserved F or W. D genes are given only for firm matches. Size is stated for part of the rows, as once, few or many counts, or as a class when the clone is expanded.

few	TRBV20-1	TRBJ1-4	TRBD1	CSATWTGEGEKLFF	TGCAGTGCTACCTGGACAGGGGAGGGTGAAAAACTGTTTTTT
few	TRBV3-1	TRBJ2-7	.	CASSQVGTPSYEQYF	TGTGCCAGCAGCCAAGTCGGGACACCCTCCTACGAGCAGTACTTC
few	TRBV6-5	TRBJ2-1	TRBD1	CASSYPTGTADNEQFF	TGTGCCAGCAGTTATCCGACCGGGACAGCGGACAATGAGCAGTTCTTC
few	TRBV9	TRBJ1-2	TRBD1	CASSDGQGAKLHGYTF	TGTGCCAGCAGCGATGGACAGGGGGCAAAACTGCATGGCTACACCTTC
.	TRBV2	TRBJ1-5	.	CASSGGGLHNQPQHF	TGTGCCAGCAGTGGGGGGGGGTTACACAATCAGCCCCAGCATTTT
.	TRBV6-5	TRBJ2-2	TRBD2	CASSYLGGKRGATGELFF	TGTGCCAGCAGTTACTTGGGGGGCAAGCGGGGGGCCACCGGGGAGCTGTTTTTT
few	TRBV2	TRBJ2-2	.	CASSELGFTGELFF	TGTGCCAGCAGTGAATTGGGATTTACCGGGGAGCTGTTTTTT
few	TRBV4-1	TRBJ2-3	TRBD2	CASSTGTSKDTQYF	TGCGCCAGCAGCACCGGGACTAGCAAAGATACGCAGTATTTT
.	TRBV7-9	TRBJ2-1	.	CASSLDGNNEQFF	TGTGCCAGCAGCTTAGATGGAAACAATGAGCAGTTCTTC
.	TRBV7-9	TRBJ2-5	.	CASSPSDGGGRETQYF	TGTGCCAGCAGCCCCTCGGATGGGGGGGGGCGAGAGACCCAGTACTTC
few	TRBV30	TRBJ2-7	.	CAWSVGQGYEQYF	TGTGCCTGGAGTGTGGGGCAGGGCTACGAGCAGTACTTC